These 16 T cell receptor beta chains came from one sample sequenced in a study of control samples from healthy donors and cancer patients. Clones were sequenced by immunoSEQ multiplex PCR, and TCRdb holds only the in-frame ones, with some missing. The profile shows 130,000 or so clones, roughly nine tenths of them singletons. Source material: blood. Receptor source: a man aged 18 to 29 in good health.

This sequence joins TRBV7-9 and TRBJ2-3; 10 bases map to TRBD2. The CDR3 covers 17 residues. Per germline, CDR1 SEHNR and CDR2 FQNEAQ (reference sequence). The V segment lost 3 bases and the J segment 7 bases; nucleotides outside the gene matches: 13. The CDR3 reads CASSFPPQRGGLNTQYF. The CDR3 DNA reads TGTGCCAGCAGCTTCCCCCCCCAGCGGGGGGGCCTGAATACGCAGTATTTT.

This clone was detected only once. V usage is TRBV28 and J usage is TRBJ1-5; D perhaps matches TRBD1 (6 bases). CDR3 length: 16 residues. Looked up from germline, CDR1 is MDHEN and CDR2 is SYDVKM. Trimming left V 2 bases short and J 4 bases short, with 15 bases between. The CDR3 loop reads CASSLIGAGVNQPQHF. The CDR3 coding sequence is TGTGCCAGCAGTTTAATCGGGGCAGGGGTGAATCAGCCCCAGCATTTT. The full variable domain, with the rest looked up from reference TRBV28 and TRBJ1-5, is DVKVTQSSRYLVKRTGEKVFLECVQDMDHENMFWYRQDPGLGLRLIYFSYDVKMKEKGDIPEGYSVSREKKERFSLILESASTNQTSMYLCASSLIGAGVNQPQHFGDGTRLSIL.

The V gene is TRBV6-5, the J gene TRBJ1-5; D is unresolved. This CDR3 comprises 14 residues. V shed 5 bases and J shed 6 bases, with 14 bases lying between them. CDR1 and CDR2 from the germline V gene are MNHEY and SVGAGI. This CDR3 reads CASSRTGAFQPQHF. The CDR3, as DNA: TGTGCCAGCAGTCGTACCGGTGCTTTTCAGCCCCAGCATTTT.

The chain couples TRBV14 to TRBJ1-2; D remains unclear. Trimming removed 0 bases from V and 4 bases from J, with 12 bases in between. This CDR3 spans 15 amino acids. CDR1 is SGHDN and CDR2 is FVKESK in the germline V gene. The CDR3 sequence is CASSQDLGSVYGYTF. CDR3 nucleotide sequence: TGTGCCAGCAGCCAAGATCTGGGATCGGTCTATGGCTACACCTTC.

This chain connects TRBV7-2 to TRBJ2-1, with D tentatively TRBD1 (7 bases). The V end lost 2 bases, the J end lost 4 bases, and 12 bases lay between the germline ends. CDR3 length equals 15 residues. In germline, CDR1 is SGHTA, CDR2 FQGNSA. In nucleotides, the CDR3 is TGTGCCAGCAGCTTAATACAGGGGAGGTACAATGAGCAGTTCTTC. Protein: CASSLIQGRYNEQFF.

This sequence joins TRBV7-3 and TRBJ2-1; the match to TRBD2 covers 7 bases. Germline assignment: CDR1 SGHTA and CDR2 FQGTGA. Unmatched junction bases numbered 7, after V lost 0 bases and J lost 8 bases. This CDR3 is built from 15 residues. The CDR3 spells CASSLTTSRADEQFF. In DNA, the CDR3 is TGTGCCAGCAGCTTAACGACTAGCCGGGCGGATGAGCAGTTCTTC.

The J gene is TRBJ2-4, the V gene TRBV5-4; D possibly matches TRBD1 or TRBD2 (6 bases each). V was clipped by 0 bases and J by 9 bases, with 10 bases between them. CDR1 SGHNT and CDR2 YYREEE come from the germline V gene (reference sequence). The CDR3 has 13 amino acids. The CDR3 region has the DNA TGTGCCAGCAGCTTGGCGGGGGCGAGCATTCAGTACTTC. This encodes CASSLAGASIQYF.

The V gene is TRBV24-1, the J gene TRBJ2-2; D ambiguous. V gave up 9 bases and J gave up 1 base, with 8 bases separating them. The length of the CDR3 is 13 residues. Germline V gene lookup returns CDR1 KGHDR and CDR2 SFDVKD. CDR3 residues: CATQYRNTGELFF. CDR3 coding DNA: TGTGCCACCCAATACAGGAACACCGGGGAGCTGTTTTTT.

V is TRBV21-1 and J is TRBJ1-3. TRBV21-1 is tagged as a pseudogene. The CDR3 covers 10 residues. The CDR3 loop reads CASIGNTIYF. CDR3 nucleotide sequence: TGTGCCAGCATCGGAAACACCATATATTTT.

The rearrangement links TRBV11-2 to TRBJ2-3; D tentatively reads TRBD1 or TRBD2 (6 bases each). This CDR3 spans 14 amino acids. Trimming removed 8 bases at V and 5 bases at J, with 17 bases between. Germline V CDR1 and CDR2: SGHAT, FQNNGV. The DNA of the CDR3 is TGTGCCAGCGCCCTCTGGGGGGCCGGAGATACGCAGTATTTT. Translating it yields CASALWGAGDTQYF. Using reference TRBV11-2 and TRBJ2-3 for the parts outside the CDR3, the full variable domain is EAGVAQSPRYKIIEKRQSVAFWCNPISGHATLYWYQQILGQGPKLLIQFQNNGVVDDSQLPKDRFSAERLKGVDSTLKIQPAKLEDSAVYLCASALWGAGDTQYFGPGTRLTVL.

The chain has TRBV10-3 and TRBJ2-1; TRBD1 aligns across 9 bases. The trim removed 0 bases at V and 10 bases at J, leaving 13 bases unmatched. This CDR3 contains 17 residues. Looked up from germline, CDR1 is ENHRY and CDR2 is SYGVKD. The CDR3 reads CAISESETGGVFSEQFF. The DNA for the CDR3 is TGTGCCATCAGTGAGTCTGAGACAGGGGGAGTATTCTCCGAGCAGTTCTTC.

The rearrangement joins TRBV6-2 or TRBV6-3 to TRBJ2-7; D unresolved. The CDR3 totals 12 residues. Trimming left V 5 bases short and J 2 bases short, with 7 bases between. Germline values: CDR1 MNHEY, CDR2 SVGEGT. CDR3 amino acids: CASSMFAYEQYF. The CDR3 nucleotides are TGTGCCAGCAGTATGTTCGCCTACGAGCAGTACTTC.

The chain employs TRBV28 and TRBJ1-2; 7 bases are a match to TRBD1. Germline CDR1 and CDR2: MDHEN and SYDVKM. The CDR3 consists of 17 residues. Trimming took 5 bases from V and 8 from J; bases not matched to a gene: 20. The CDR3 is CASSAVRDSHLSGGYTF. The CDR3 nucleotides are TGTGCCAGCAGTGCCGTCCGGGACAGTCACTTATCGGGGGGCTACACCTTC.

This clone was found once. The chain recombines TRBV15 with TRBJ2-1; D not resolved. V was cut by 0 bases and J by 5 bases, with 11 bases left in between. This CDR3 is built from 15 residues. Germline V CDR1 and CDR2: LNHNV, YYDKDF (reference sequence). CDR3 protein: CATSRDIGSHNEQFF. Here the CDR3 DNA reads TGTGCCACCAGCAGAGATATCGGATCGCACAATGAGCAGTTCTTC.

The chain links TRBV5-1 to TRBJ1-2; 7 bases fit TRBD1. The V gene end was trimmed by 4 bases and the J gene end by 4 bases; junction bases not matched to a gene: 7. Germline lookup yields CDR1 SGHRS and CDR2 YFSETQ. This CDR3 is 14 amino acids long. DNA of the CDR3: TGCGCCAGCAGCGTTGGACAGGCCAGCTATGGCTACACCTTC. Encoded protein: CASSVGQASYGYTF. Full variable domain (rest looked up from reference TRBV5-1 and TRBJ1-2): KAGVTQTPRYLIKTRGQQVTLSCSPISGHRSVSWYQQTPGQGLQFLFEYFSETQRNKGNFPGRFSGRQFSNSRSEMNVSTLELGDSALYLCASSVGQASYGYTFGSGTRLTVV.

This clone was seen only once. The chain joins TRBV11-2 to TRBJ2-7; the D gene is possibly TRBD1 (6 bases). The CDR3 totals 15 residues. V was clipped by 3 bases and J by 3 bases, with 15 bases between them. Germline V gene data show CDR1 as SGHAT and CDR2 as FQNNGV. CDR3 loop: CASSLGDTVVYEQYF. CDR3 sequence (DNA): TGTGCCAGCAGCTTGGGGGACACTGTGGTCTACGAGCAGTACTTC.